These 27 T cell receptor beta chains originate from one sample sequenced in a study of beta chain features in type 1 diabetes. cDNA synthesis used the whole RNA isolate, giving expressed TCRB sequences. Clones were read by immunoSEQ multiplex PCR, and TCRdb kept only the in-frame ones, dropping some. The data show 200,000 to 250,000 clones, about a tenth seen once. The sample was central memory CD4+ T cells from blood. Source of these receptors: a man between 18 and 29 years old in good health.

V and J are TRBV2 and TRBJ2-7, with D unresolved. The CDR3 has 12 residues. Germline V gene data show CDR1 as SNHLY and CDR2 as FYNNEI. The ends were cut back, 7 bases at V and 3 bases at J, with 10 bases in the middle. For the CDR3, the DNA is TGTGCCAGCAATTACCCAAACTACGAGCAGTACTTC. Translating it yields CASNYPNYEQYF.

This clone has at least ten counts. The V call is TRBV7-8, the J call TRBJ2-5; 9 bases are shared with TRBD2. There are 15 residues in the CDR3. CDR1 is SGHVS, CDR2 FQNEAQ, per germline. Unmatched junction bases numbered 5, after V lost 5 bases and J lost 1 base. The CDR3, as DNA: TGTGCCAGCAGCAGTAGCGGGGGCCGCCAAGAGACCCAGTACTTC. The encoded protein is CASSSSGGRQETQYF.

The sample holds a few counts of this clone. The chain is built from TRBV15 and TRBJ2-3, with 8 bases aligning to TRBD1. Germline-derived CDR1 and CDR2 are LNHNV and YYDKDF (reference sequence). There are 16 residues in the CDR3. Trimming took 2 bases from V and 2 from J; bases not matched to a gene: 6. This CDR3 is CATSRRDRIYTDTQYF. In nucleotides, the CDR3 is TGTGCCACCAGCAGACGGGACAGGATATACACAGATACGCAGTATTTT.

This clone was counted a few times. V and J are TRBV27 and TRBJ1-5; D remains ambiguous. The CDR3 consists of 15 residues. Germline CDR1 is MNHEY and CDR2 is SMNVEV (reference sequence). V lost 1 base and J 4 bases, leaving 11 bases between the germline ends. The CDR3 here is CASSLFLAGNQPQHF. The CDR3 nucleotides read TGTGCCAGCAGTTTATTTCTGGCCGGAAATCAGCCCCAGCATTTT.

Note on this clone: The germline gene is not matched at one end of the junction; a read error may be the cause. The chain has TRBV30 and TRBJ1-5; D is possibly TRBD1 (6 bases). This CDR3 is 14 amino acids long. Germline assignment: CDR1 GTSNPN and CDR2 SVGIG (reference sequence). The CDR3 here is CAWSVRGSNQPQHF. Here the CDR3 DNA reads TGTGCCTGGAGTGTAAGGGGGAGCAACCAGCCCCAGCATTTT.

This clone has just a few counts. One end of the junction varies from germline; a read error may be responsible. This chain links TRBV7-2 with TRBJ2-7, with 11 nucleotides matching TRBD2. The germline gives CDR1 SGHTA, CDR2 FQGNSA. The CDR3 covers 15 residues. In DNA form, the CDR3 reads TGTGCCAGCAGCCTAGCGGGGGGCGGGAGGTACGAGCAGTACTTC. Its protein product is CASSLAGGGRYEQYF.

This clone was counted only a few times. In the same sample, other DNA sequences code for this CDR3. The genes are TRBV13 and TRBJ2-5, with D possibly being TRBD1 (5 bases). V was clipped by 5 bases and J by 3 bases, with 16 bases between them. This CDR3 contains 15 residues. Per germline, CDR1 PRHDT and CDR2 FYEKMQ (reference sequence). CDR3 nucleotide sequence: TGTGCCAGCAGCCGGAATCAGGGTTGGGAAGAGACCCAGTACTTC. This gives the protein CASSRNQGWEETQYF. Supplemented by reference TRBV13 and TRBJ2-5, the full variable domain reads AAGVIQSPRHLIKEKRETATLKCYPIPRHDTVYWYQQGPGQDPQFLISFYEKMQSDKGSIPDRFSAQQFSDYHSELNMSSLELGDSALYFCASSRNQGWEETQYFGPGTRLLVL.

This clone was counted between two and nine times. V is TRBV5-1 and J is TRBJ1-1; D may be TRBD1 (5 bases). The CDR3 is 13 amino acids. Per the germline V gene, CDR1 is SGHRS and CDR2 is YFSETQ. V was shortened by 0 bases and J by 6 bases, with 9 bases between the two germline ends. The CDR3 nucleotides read TGCGCCAGCAGCTTGGATAGGGGCCCTGAAGCTTTCTTT. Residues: CASSLDRGPEAFF.

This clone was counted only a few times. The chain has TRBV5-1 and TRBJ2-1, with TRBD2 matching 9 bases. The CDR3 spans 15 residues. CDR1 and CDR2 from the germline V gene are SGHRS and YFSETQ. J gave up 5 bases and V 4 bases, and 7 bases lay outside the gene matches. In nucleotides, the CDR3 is TGCGCCAGCAGCCCCTGGACTAGCGATAACAATGAGCAGTTCTTC. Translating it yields CASSPWTSDNNEQFF.

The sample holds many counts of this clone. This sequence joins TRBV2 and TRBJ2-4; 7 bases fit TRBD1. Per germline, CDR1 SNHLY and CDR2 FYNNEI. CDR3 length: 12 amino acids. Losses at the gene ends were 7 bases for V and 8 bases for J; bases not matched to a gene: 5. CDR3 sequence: CASTRTGDIQYF. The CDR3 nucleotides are TGTGCCAGCACCCGTACAGGGGACATTCAGTACTTC.

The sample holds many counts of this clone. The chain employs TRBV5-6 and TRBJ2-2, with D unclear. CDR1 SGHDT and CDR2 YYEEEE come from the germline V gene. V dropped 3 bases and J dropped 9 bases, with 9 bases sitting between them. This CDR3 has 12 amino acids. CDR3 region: CASSSSRRELFF. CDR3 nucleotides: TGTGCCAGCAGCTCCAGCCGGCGGGAGCTGTTTTTT.

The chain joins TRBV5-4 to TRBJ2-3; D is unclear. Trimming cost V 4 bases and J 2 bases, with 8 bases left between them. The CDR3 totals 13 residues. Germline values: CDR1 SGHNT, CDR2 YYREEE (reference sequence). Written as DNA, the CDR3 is TGTGCCAGCAGCGGCGGATTCACAGATACGCAGTATTTT. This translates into CASSGGFTDTQYF.

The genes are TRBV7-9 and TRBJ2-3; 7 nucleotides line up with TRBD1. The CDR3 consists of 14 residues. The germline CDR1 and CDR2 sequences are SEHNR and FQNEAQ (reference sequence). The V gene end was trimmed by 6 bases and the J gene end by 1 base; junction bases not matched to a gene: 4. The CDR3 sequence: CASRLDRGTDTQYF. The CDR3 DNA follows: TGTGCCAGCAGGCTAGACAGGGGCACAGATACGCAGTATTTT.

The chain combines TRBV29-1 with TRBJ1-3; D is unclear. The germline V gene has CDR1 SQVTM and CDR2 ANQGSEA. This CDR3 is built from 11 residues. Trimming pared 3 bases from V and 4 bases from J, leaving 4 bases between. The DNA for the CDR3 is TGCAGCGTTGAGGAAGGAAACACCATATATTTT. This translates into CSVEEGNTIYF.

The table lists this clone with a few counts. DNA for the CDR3: TGTGCCAGCAGTTTCCAGGGGGTACACTCCTACGAGCAGTACTTC. Protein: CASSFQGVHSYEQYF. This rearrangement joins TRBV28 to TRBJ2-7; 7 nucleotides agree with TRBD1. Germline CDR1 MDHEN, CDR2 SYDVKM. V shed 3 bases and J 0 bases; nucleotides not matched to a gene: 5. The CDR3 spans 15 residues.

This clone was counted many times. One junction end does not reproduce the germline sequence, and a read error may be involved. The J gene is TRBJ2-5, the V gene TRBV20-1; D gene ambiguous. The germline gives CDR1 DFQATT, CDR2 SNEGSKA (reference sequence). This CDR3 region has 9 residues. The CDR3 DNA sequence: TGCAGTGCTGGAGAGACCCAGTACTTC. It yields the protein CSAGETQYF.

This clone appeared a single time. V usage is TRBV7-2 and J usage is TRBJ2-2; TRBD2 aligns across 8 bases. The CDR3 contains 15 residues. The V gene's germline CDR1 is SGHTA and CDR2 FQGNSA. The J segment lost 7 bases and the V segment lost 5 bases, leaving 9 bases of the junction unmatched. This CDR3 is CASSLGGREGGELFF. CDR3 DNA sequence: TGTGCCAGCAGCCTAGGAGGACGGGAGGGCGGGGAGCTGTTTTTT.

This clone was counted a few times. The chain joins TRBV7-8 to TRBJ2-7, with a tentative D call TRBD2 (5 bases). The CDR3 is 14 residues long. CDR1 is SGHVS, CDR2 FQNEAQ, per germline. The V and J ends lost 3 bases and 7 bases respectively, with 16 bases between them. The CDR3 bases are TGTGCCAGCAGCTTTACAGTGTCCCCGGGGGAGCAGTACTTC. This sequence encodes CASSFTVSPGEQYF.

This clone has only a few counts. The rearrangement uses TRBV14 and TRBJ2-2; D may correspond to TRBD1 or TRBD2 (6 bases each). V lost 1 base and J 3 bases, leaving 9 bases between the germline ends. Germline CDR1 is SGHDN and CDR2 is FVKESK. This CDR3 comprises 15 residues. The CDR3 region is CASSQVRGDTGELFF. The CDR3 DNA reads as TGTGCCAGCAGCCAAGTGAGGGGGGACACCGGGGAGCTGTTTTTT.

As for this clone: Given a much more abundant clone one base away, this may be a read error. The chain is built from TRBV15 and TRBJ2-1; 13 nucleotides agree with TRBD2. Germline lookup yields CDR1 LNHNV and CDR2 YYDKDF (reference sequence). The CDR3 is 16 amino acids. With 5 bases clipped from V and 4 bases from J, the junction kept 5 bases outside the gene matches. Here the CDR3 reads CATSGGLAGRYNEQFF. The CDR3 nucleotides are TGTGCCACCAGCGGGGGACTAGCGGGACGGTACAATGAGCAGTTCTTC.

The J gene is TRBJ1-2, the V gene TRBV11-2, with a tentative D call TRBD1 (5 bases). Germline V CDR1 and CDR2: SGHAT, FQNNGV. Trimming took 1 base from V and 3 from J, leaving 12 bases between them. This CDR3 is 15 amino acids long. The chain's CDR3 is CASSLVPDRDYGYTF. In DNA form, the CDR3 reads TGTGCCAGCAGCTTAGTACCCGACAGAGACTATGGCTACACCTTC.

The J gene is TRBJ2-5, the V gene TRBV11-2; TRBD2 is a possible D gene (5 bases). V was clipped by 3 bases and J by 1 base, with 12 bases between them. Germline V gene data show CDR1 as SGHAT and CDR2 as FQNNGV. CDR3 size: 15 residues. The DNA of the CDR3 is TGTGCCAGCAGCTTCATCCGGAGGACCCAAGAGACCCAGTACTTC. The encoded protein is CASSFIRRTQETQYF.

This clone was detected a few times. This CDR3 reads CASSIAGRTIDTQYF. Written as DNA, the CDR3 is TGTGCCAGTAGTATAGCGGGGAGGACCATAGATACGCAGTATTTT. The rearrangement uses TRBV19 and TRBJ2-3, with a possible D match to TRBD2 (6 bases). CDR3 length: 15 amino acids. Trimming stripped 1 base from V and 5 bases from J, with 13 bases between. Germline lookup yields CDR1 LNHDA and CDR2 SQIVND (reference sequence). The full variable domain, in which reference TRBV19 and TRBJ2-3 provide the parts outside the CDR3, is DGGITQSPKYLFRKEGQNVTLSCEQNLNHDAMYWYRQDPGQGLRLIYYSQIVNDFQKGDIAEGYSVSREKKESFPLTVTSAQKNPTAFYLCASSIAGRTIDTQYFGPGTRLTVL.

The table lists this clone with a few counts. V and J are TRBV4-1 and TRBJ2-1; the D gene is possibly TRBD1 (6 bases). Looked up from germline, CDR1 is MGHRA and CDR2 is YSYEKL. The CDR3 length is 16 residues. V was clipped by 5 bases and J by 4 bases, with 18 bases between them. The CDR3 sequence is CASSTGQPGRYNEQFF. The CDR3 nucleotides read TGCGCCAGCAGCACAGGACAGCCAGGCAGATACAATGAGCAGTTCTTC.

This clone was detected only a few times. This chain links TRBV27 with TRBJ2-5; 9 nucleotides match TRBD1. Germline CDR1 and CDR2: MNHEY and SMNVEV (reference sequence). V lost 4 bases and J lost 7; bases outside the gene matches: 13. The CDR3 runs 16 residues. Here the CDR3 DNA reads TGTGCCAGCAGTTCTACCGGGACAGGGTCTGCAGGGACCCAGTACTTC. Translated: CASSSTGTGSAGTQYF.

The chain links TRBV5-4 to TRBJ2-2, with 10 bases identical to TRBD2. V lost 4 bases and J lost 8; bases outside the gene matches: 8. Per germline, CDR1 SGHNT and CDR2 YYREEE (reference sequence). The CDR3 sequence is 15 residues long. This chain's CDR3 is CASSTPTSGTGELFF. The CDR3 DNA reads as TGTGCCAGCAGCACCCCAACTAGCGGGACTGGGGAGCTGTTTTTT.

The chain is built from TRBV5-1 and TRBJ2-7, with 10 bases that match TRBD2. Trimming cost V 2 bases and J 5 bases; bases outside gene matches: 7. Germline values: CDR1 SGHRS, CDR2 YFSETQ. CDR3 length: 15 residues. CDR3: CASSFTGTSDNEQYF. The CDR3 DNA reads TGCGCCAGCAGCTTTACCGGGACTAGCGATAACGAGCAGTACTTC.